Here is one TCR beta chain with its context. The sample is drawn from a study of T cell responses to AZD1222 COVID-19 vaccine. Germline V gene data show CDR1 as SGHDT and CDR2 as YYEEEE. This CDR3 has 15 residues. Trimming stripped 4 bases from V and 6 bases from J, with 16 bases between. Only in-frame clones appear in the TCRdb table, and some are missing; sequencing was by immunoSEQ multiplex PCR. The sample has around 100,000 clones, 88% seen once; the top ten hold 1.8%. Sequencing used peripheral blood, obtained on day 0 of AZD1222 vaccination. This clonotype originated in an adult in good health. The chain employs TRBV5-6 and TRBJ1-4; a weak D match, TRBD1 (6 bases). The CDR3 sequence is CASSLAGAGDEKLFF. The DNA for the CDR3 is TGTGCCAGCAGCCTAGCGGGGGCAGGAGATGAAAAACTGTTTTTT. Together with reference TRBV5-6 and TRBJ1-4, the CDR3 gives the full variable domain: DAGVTQSPTHLIKTRGQQVTLRCSPKSGHDTVSWYQQALGQGPQFIFQYYEEEERQRGNFPDRFSGHQFPNYSSELNVNALLLGDSALYLCASSLAGAGDEKLFFGSGTQLSVL.